One sample yielded the 20 T cell receptor beta chains listed below, sequenced in a study of T-cell memory formation after mild COVID-19. TCRdb fed the 5' RACE reads into MiXCR, producing one record per CDR3 protein. The sample holds 300,000 to 400,000 distinct CDR3 sequences, around 28% seen once. The specimen sequenced was PBMCs or a T cell subset sorted from them (not recorded which). The receptors were sampled from an adult woman who had mild COVID-19 (a few samples of this study predate the infection). Cell type and time point are not known.

Ten or more counts support this clonotype. This sequence joins TRBV12-3 or TRBV12-4 and TRBJ1-1, with 7 bases aligning to TRBD1. The CDR3 spans 14 residues. Trimming cost V 6 bases and J 1 base; bases outside gene matches: 5. CDR3 sequence: CASSSRQGNTEAFF. CDR3 bases: TGTGCCAGCAGCTCCCGACAGGGGAACACTGAAGCTTTCTTT.

This clonotype showed up just a few times. This rearrangement joins TRBV5-1 to TRBJ2-7; D might be TRBD2 (6 bases). The CDR3 runs to 17 residues. V was clipped by 0 bases and J by 0 bases, with 16 bases between them. Per germline, CDR1 SGHRS and CDR2 YFSETQ. The chain's CDR3 is CASSLAADGEASYEQYF. The CDR3 coding sequence is TGCGCCAGCAGCTTGGCCGCCGATGGGGAGGCCTCCTACGAGCAGTACTTC.

This clonotype was detected a few times. V is TRBV7-2 and J is TRBJ2-1; TRBD1 matches at 7 bases. The J segment lost 1 base and the V segment lost 5 bases, leaving 11 bases of the junction unmatched. This CDR3 spans 17 amino acids. The germline CDR1 and CDR2 sequences are SGHTA and FQGNSA. CDR3 residues: CASSPRQGAESYNEQFF. The CDR3 nucleotides read TGTGCCAGCAGCCCAAGACAGGGCGCGGAATCCTACAATGAGCAGTTCTTC.

This clonotype has only a few counts. The chain is built from TRBV4-1 and TRBJ2-3; D remains unclear. The germline V and J ends were trimmed by 0 bases and 0 bases, with 7 bases remaining between them. The CDR3 extends over 15 amino acids. Germline CDR1 reads MGHRA; CDR2 reads YSYEKL. DNA for the CDR3: TGCGCCAGCAGCCAAGAGGGGTATAGCACAGATACGCAGTATTTT. Translation: CASSQEGYSTDTQYF.

This chain uses TRBV27 with TRBJ2-7, with TRBD1 matching over 8 bases. Germline CDR1 is MNHEY and CDR2 is SMNVEV (reference sequence). J was trimmed by 2 bases and V by 4 bases; bases with no gene match: 7. This CDR3 has 15 amino acids. The CDR3 region has the DNA TGTGCCAGCAGTTCCTATGGGACAGGACCCTACGAGCAGTACTTC. It encodes CASSSYGTGPYEQYF.

The chain carries TRBV11-2 and TRBJ2-1; D is tentatively TRBD1 or TRBD2 (5 bases each). Germline-derived CDR1 and CDR2 are SGHAT and FQNNGV. CDR3 size: 13 residues. The V end lost 5 bases, the J end lost 8 bases, and 13 bases lay between the germline ends. The CDR3 DNA follows: TGTGCCAGCAGCATGGGGACGGTGGATGAGCAGTTCTTC. As protein: CASSMGTVDEQFF.

V usage is TRBV12-3 or TRBV12-4 and J usage is TRBJ2-2; 7 bases match TRBD2. This CDR3 comprises 15 residues. J lost 5 bases, V lost 1 base, and 4 bases had no gene match. The DNA of the CDR3 is TGTGCCAGCAGTTTAGGCAGGGAGGGGACCGGGGAGCTGTTTTTT. This translates into CASSLGREGTGELFF.

This clonotype was seen only a few times. The J gene is TRBJ2-3, the V gene TRBV12-3 or TRBV12-4; no reliable D call. V was cut by 8 bases and J by 0 bases, with 12 bases left in between. This CDR3 spans 14 amino acids. CDR3 DNA: TGTGCCAGCGCTCGGACGGCTAGCACAGATACGCAGTATTTT. This encodes CASARTASTDTQYF.

This chain uses TRBV5-1 with TRBJ1-1; D unresolved. Trimming cost V 3 bases and J 1 base, with 10 bases left between them. The CDR3 loop spans 14 amino acids. Germline V gene sequence: CDR1 SGHRS, CDR2 YFSETQ. Written as DNA, the CDR3 is TGCGCCAGCAGCTCCGACGGGAAGAACACTGAAGCTTTCTTT. It translates to CASSSDGKNTEAFF.

This clonotype was seen only a few times. The V gene is TRBV5-1, the J gene TRBJ2-1; 11 bases match TRBD2. Germline-derived CDR1 and CDR2 are SGHRS and YFSETQ. V gave up 4 bases and J gave up 7 bases; unmatched junction bases: 25. This CDR3 region has 21 residues. For the CDR3, the DNA is TGCGCCAGCAGCCCTGTTAGCGGGAGGGCTCTCTTCCAGGGCCCGGGGAATGAGCAGTTCTTC. Translated: CASSPVSGRALFQGPGNEQFF.

In this sample, this clonotype turned up a few times. V usage is TRBV12-3 or TRBV12-4 and J usage is TRBJ1-5; a possible D gene is TRBD1 (5 bases). The CDR3 contains 15 residues. Trimming stripped 3 bases from V and 1 base from J, with 10 bases between. The CDR3 DNA reads TGTGCCAGCAGTTTTGAGGGGCTGAGCAATCAGCCCCAGCATTTT. Its translation is CASSFEGLSNQPQHF.

V usage is TRBV4-3 and J usage is TRBJ2-7; D may be TRBD2 (6 bases). The length of the CDR3 is 15 residues. V lost 1 base to trimming and J lost 1 base, with 11 bases between them. Germline CDR1 LGHNA, CDR2 YSLEER. In DNA form, the CDR3 reads TGCGCCAGCAGCCAAGGGATAGCGGAGTCCTACGAGCAGTACTTC. Protein: CASSQGIAESYEQYF.

In its sample, this clonotype was seen a few times. The rearrangement joins TRBV12-3 or TRBV12-4 to TRBJ1-1, with D uncertain. Trimming took off 1 base at V and 3 bases at J, with 12 bases between the two ends. This CDR3 comprises 15 residues. The CDR3 nucleotides are TGTGCCAGCAGTTTAGAGGTCTTAACGGACACTGAAGCTTTCTTT. Translation: CASSLEVLTDTEAFF.

This clonotype was found a few times. The CDR3 is CASSFDNRVGSYEQYF. Here the CDR3 DNA reads TGCGCCAGCAGCTTTGATAACAGGGTGGGCTCCTACGAGCAGTACTTC. This chain joins TRBV5-1 and TRBJ2-7, with D tentatively TRBD1 (6 bases). The V and J ends lost 2 bases and 0 bases respectively, with 15 bases between them. The length of the CDR3 is 16 residues. CDR1 and CDR2 from the germline V gene are SGHRS and YFSETQ.

This chain links TRBV18 with TRBJ1-6; D perhaps matches TRBD1 (5 bases). This CDR3 contains 19 residues. CDR1 is KGHSH, CDR2 LQKENI, per germline. V was shortened by 6 bases and J by 0 bases, with 21 bases between the two germline ends. The CDR3 is CASSPAPARVSSYNSPLHF. CDR3 bases: TGTGCCAGCTCCCCCGCACCCGCCAGGGTGAGCTCCTATAATTCACCCCTCCACTTT.

The sample holds a few counts of this clonotype. This rearrangement joins TRBV2 to TRBJ2-5, with D uncertain. The germline V and J ends were trimmed by 4 bases and 5 bases, with 11 bases remaining between them. The CDR3 length is 13 residues. CDR1 is SNHLY, CDR2 FYNNEI, per germline. CDR3 amino acids: CASSVEGIETQYF. The CDR3 region has the DNA TGTGCCAGCAGTGTTGAAGGGATCGAGACCCAGTACTTC. Filled out from reference TRBV2 and TRBJ2-5, the complete variable domain reads EPEVTQTPSHQVTQMGQEVILRCVPISNHLYFYWYRQILGQKVEFLVSFYNNEISEKSEIFDDQFSVERPDGSNFTLKIRSTKLEDSAMYFCASSVEGIETQYFGPGTRLLVL.

This chain connects TRBV6-2 or TRBV6-3 to TRBJ2-1, with D perhaps matching TRBD1 (5 bases). The CDR3 has 12 residues. V shed 2 bases and J shed 7 bases, with 6 bases lying between them. Germline V CDR1 and CDR2: MNHEY, SVGEGT. The CDR3 region is CASSYTGNEQFF. The DNA of the CDR3 is TGTGCCAGCAGTTACACAGGAAATGAGCAGTTCTTC.

The CDR3 nucleotides are TGTGCCAGCAGCCCCGCAGGACAGCGCAGGGGCTACACCTTC. It encodes CASSPAGQRRGYTF. The genes are TRBV6-2 or TRBV6-3 and TRBJ1-2, with a weak D call TRBD1 (6 bases). The germline CDR1 and CDR2 sequences are MNHEY and SVGEGT. The germline V and J ends were trimmed by 6 bases and 8 bases, with 19 bases remaining between them. The CDR3 spans 14 residues.

This sequence joins TRBV20-1 and TRBJ2-7; maybe TRBD2 (6 bases). Germline V gene sequence: CDR1 DFQATT, CDR2 SNEGSKA (reference sequence). CDR3 length: 14 amino acids. Trimming cost V 3 bases and J 2 bases, with 14 bases left between them. This chain's CDR3 is CSASTGTAAYEQYF. DNA for the CDR3: TGCAGTGCTAGTACCGGGACTGCGGCCTACGAGCAGTACTTC.

The rearrangement joins TRBV25-1 to TRBJ2-2; possibly TRBD1 for D (6 bases). The V end was cut by 3 bases, the J end by 1 base, with 12 bases between. Looked up from germline, CDR1 is MGHDK and CDR2 is SYGVNS. The CDR3 totals 16 residues. The CDR3 sequence is CASSDTRTENTGELFF. The CDR3, as DNA: TGTGCCAGCAGTGACACCAGGACAGAGAACACCGGGGAGCTGTTTTTT.